This T cell receptor beta chain derives from a study of cytotoxic CD8 clonotypes in ibrutinib-treated CLL. Study-wide background: Response sampling came at median roughly a year of treatment, ranging roughly 6 to 36 months.

Trimming removed 0 bases from V and 2 bases from J, with 11 bases in between. Germline assignment: CDR1 SGHNT and CDR2 YYREEE (reference sequence). The CDR3 totals 15 residues. The table came from immunoSEQ multiplex PCR; TCRdb's copy has only in-frame clones and leaves some out. There are about 120,000 clones in the sample; 58% occur only once, and under 45% lies in the top ten. This rearrangement joins TRBV5-4 to TRBJ2-5, with a weak D call TRBD2 (5 bases). Sequenced material: PBMCs, taken after 24 months of ibrutinib treatment. This clonotype was sampled from a human donor with chronic lymphocytic leukemia. Here the CDR3 reads CASSLDLTGQETQYF. The CDR3 nucleotides read TGTGCCAGCAGCTTGGATTTGACGGGACAAGAGACCCAGTACTTC.